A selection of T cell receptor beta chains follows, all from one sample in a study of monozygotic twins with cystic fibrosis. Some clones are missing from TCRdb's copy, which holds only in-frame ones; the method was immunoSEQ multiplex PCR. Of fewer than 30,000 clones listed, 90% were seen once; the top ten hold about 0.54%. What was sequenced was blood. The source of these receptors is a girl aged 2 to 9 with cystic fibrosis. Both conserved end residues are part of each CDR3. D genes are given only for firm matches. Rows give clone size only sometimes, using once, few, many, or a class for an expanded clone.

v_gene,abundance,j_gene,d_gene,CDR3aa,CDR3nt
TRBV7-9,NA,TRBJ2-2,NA,CASSLSQGRFGTGELFF,TGTGCCAGCAGCTTATCGCAGGGGAGGTTTGGTACCGGGGAGCTGTTTTTT
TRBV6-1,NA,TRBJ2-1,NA,CASSERWRGLYNEQFF,TGTGCCAGCAGTGAACGGTGGAGGGGGCTCTACAATGAGCAGTTCTTC
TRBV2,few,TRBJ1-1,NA,CASSDLGGSTEAFF,TGTGCCAGCAGTGATCTTGGAGGTTCCACTGAAGCTTTCTTT
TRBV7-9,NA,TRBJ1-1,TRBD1,CASTDRGLRNTEAFF,TGTGCCAGCACCGACAGGGGGCTTAGGAACACTGAAGCTTTCTTT
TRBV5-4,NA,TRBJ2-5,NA,CASSFQETQYF,TGTGCCAGCAGCTTCCAAGAGACCCAGTACTTC
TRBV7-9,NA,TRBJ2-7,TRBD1,CASSSRDRVGEQYF,TGTGCCAGCAGCAGCCGGGACAGGGTGGGCGAGCAGTACTTC
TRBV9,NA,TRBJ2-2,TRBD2,CASSHSPEAGGTGELFF,TGTGCCAGCAGCCATTCCCCGGAGGCGGGGGGCACCGGGGAGCTGTTTTTT
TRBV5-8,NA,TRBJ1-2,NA,CASSPRGRRGYTF,TGTGCCAGCAGCCCCCGGGGGCGCCGGGGCTACACCTTC
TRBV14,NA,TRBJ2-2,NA,CASSLIQGYGELFF,TGTGCCAGCAGCCTTATACAGGGTTACGGGGAGCTGTTTTTT
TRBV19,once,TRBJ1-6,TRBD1,CASSTTGVSSPLHF,TGTGCCAGTAGTACGACAGGGGTGAGCTCACCCCTCCACTTT
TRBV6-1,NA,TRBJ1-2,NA,CASRTPGRDYGYTF,TGTGCCAGCAGGACACCAGGGAGGGACTATGGCTACACCTTC
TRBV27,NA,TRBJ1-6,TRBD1,CASALGAGGKSPLHF,TGTGCCAGCGCCCTTGGAGCAGGGGGCAAGTCACCCCTCCACTTT
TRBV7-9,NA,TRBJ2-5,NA,CASSLDGSGIETQYF,TGTGCCAGCAGCTTAGACGGCAGTGGCATAGAGACCCAGTACTTC
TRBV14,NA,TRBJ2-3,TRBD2,CASSQVSGGDTQYF,TGTGCCAGCAGCCAAGTCAGCGGGGGAGATACGCAGTATTTT